This TCR beta chain appears in the sequencing data of a study of cytomegalovirus exposure and HLA in healthy donors. Primers: 60 Vbeta forward and 13 Jbeta reverse. The method was immunoSEQ multiplex PCR; TCRdb's version includes in-frame clones alone and lacks a portion of them. The repertoire includes roughly 200,000 clones, roughly 9.5% of them detected once, and 1% to 1.5% sits in the top ten. This clone was detected only a few times. What was sequenced was PBMCs. This sequence was found in a woman aged 25 to 39 in good health and CMV-seropositive.

CDR3 DNA: TGCGCCAGCAGCTTGGACGGGACACCCTCCTACGAGCAGTACTTC. It yields the protein CASSLDGTPSYEQYF. V gene TRBV5-1 combines with J gene TRBJ2-7; D is possibly TRBD1 (6 bases). This CDR3 has 15 residues. Germline V gives CDR1 SGHRS, CDR2 YFSETQ. V lost 0 bases and J lost 0, with 10 bases in between.